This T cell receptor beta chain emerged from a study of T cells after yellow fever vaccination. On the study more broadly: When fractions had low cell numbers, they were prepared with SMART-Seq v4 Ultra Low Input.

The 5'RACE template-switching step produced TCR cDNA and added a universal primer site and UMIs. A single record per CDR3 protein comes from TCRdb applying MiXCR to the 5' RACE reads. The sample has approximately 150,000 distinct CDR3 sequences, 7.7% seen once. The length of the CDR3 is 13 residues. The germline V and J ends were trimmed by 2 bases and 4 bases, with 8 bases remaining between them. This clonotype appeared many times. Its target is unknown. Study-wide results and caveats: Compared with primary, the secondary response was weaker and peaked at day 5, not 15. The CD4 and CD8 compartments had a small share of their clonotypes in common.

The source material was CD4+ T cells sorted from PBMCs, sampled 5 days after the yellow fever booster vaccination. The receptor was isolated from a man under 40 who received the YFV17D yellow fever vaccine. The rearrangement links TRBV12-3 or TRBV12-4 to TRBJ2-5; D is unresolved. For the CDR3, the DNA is TGTGCCAGCAGTTTATCCGCTTCAGAGACCCAGTACTTC. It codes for CASSLSASETQYF.